This T cell receptor (beta chain) appears in the sequencing data of a study of blood T cell repertoires in COVID-19. This table comes from immunoSEQ multiplex PCR, and its TCRdb copy is limited to in-frame clones, with some not included. The top ten hold roughly 2.8% of the sample, which has 200,000 or so clones, around 90% seen once. V was trimmed by 0 bases and J by 3 bases, leaving 12 bases between them. This CDR3 has 16 residues. CDR1 is SGDLS, CDR2 YYNGEE, per germline. This chain connects TRBV9 to TRBJ2-2; TRBD1 might be the D (5 bases). The clonotype was recovered from a woman under 40 who had recovered from COVID-19. Sequencing was carried out using PBMCs or T cells enriched from blood (not recorded which). This CDR3 reads CASSVEGREDTGELFF. CDR3 bases: TGTGCCAGCAGCGTAGAGGGCAGGGAAGACACCGGGGAGCTGTTTTTT.